This TCR beta chain was sequenced during a study of control samples from healthy donors and cancer patients. The germline V gene has CDR1 SGHDN and CDR2 FVKESK. V gave up 4 bases and J gave up 2 bases, with 15 bases separating them. The CDR3 totals 16 residues. Data came from immunoSEQ multiplex PCR; TCRdb stores just in-frame clones and leaves some out. The sample yields tens of thousands of clones, around 90% seen once. The origin of this receptor is a woman aged 60-75 years with head and neck cancer. The rearrangement links TRBV14 to TRBJ2-1, with TRBD2 as a possible D gene (5 bases). Input material: PBMCs. CDR3 in DNA: TGTGCCAGCAGCCGAGGCTCAGCGGCTACCTACAATGAGCAGTTCTTC. Its protein is CASSRGSAATYNEQFF.